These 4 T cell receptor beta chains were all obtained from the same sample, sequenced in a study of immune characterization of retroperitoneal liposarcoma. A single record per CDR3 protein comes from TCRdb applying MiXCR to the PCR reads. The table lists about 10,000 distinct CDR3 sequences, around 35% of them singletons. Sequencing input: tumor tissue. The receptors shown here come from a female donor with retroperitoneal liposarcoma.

CDR3 nucleotides: TGTGCCAGCAGTGAATGGGGACAGGGAAATAGCAATCAGCCCCAGCATTTT. This gives the protein CASSEWGQGNSNQPQHF. V gene TRBV6-8 combines with J gene TRBJ1-5, with 9 bases aligning to TRBD1. Per germline, CDR1 MNHGY and CDR2 SAAAGT. V was clipped by 5 bases and J by 0 bases; unmatched bases: 8. The CDR3 is 17 amino acids.

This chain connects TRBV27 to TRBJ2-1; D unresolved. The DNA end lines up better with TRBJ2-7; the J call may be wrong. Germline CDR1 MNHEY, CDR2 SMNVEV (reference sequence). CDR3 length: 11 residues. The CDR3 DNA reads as TGTGCCAGCAGTCGCTACAATGAGCAGTACTTC. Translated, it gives CASSRYNEQYF.

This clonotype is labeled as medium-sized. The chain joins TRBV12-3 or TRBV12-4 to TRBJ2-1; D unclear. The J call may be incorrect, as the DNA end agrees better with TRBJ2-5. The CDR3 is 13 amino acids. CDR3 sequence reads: CASSLFAGETQYF. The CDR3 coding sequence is TGTGCCAGCAGTTTATTTGCTGGGGAGACCCAGTACTTC.

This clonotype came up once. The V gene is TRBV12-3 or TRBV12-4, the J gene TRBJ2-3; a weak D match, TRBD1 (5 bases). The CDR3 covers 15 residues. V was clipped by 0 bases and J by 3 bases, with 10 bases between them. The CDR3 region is CASSLALDRTDTQYF. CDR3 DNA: TGTGCCAGCAGTTTAGCGCTTGACAGAACAGATACGCAGTATTTT.